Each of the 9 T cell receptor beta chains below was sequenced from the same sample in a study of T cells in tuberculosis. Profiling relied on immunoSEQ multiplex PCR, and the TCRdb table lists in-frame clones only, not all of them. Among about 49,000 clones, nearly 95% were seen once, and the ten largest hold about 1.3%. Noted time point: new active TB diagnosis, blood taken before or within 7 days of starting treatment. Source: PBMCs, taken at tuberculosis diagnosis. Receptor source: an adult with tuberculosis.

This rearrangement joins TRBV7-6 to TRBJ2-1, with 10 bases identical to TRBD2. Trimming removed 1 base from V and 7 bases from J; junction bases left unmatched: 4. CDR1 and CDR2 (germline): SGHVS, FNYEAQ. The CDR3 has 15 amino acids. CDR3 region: CASSLGVSGRNEQFF. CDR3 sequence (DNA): TGTGCCAGCAGCTTAGGGGTTAGCGGGAGGAATGAGCAGTTCTTC.

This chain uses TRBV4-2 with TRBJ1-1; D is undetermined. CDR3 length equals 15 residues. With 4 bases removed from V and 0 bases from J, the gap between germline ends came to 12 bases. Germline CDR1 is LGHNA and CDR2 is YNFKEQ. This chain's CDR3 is CASSLDSSVNTEAFF. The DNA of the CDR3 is TGTGCCAGCAGCCTTGATTCCAGCGTGAACACTGAAGCTTTCTTT.

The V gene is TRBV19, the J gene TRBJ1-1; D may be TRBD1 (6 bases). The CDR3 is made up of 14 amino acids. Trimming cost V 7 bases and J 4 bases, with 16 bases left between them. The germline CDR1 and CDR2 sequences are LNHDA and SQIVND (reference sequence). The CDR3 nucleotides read TGTGCCAGTATCCTGACAGGCGTGAGCACTGAAGCTTTCTTT. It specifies CASILTGVSTEAFF.

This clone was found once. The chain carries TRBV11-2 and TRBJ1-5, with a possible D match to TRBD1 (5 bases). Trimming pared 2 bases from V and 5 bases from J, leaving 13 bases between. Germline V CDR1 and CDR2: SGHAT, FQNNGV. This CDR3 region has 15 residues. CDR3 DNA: TGTGCCAGCAGCTTATGGGCAGGGCCAGATCAGCCCCAGCATTTT. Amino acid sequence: CASSLWAGPDQPQHF.

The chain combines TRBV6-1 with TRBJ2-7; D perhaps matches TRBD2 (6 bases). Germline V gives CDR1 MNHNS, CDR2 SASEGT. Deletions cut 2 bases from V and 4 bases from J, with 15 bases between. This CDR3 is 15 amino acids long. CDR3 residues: CASSESAGISYEQYF. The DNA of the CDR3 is TGTGCCAGCAGTGAATCCGCGGGAATCTCTTACGAGCAGTACTTC.

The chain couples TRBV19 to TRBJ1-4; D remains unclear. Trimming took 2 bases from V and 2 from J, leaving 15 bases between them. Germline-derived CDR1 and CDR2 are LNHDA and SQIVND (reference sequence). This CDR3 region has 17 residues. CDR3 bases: TGTGCCAGTAGTATAACGCCGGGAGGGCGGACTAATGAAAAACTGTTTTTT. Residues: CASSITPGGRTNEKLFF.

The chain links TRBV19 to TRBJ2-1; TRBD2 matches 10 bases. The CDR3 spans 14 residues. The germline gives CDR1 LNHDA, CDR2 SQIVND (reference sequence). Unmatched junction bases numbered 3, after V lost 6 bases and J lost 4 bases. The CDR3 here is CASRNSGRYNEQFF. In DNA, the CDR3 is TGTGCCAGTAGGAATAGCGGGAGGTACAATGAGCAGTTCTTC.

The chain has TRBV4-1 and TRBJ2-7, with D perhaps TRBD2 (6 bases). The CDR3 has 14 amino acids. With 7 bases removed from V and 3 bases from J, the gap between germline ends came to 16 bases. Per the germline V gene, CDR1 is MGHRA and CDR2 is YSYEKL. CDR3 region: CASTLGDFLYEQYF. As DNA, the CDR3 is TGCGCCAGCACGTTAGGGGACTTTCTCTACGAGCAGTACTTC.

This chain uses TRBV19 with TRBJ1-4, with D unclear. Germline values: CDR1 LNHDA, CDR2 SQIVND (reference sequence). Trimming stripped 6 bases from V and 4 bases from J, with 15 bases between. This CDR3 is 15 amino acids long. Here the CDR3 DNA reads TGTGCCAGTAGCTACGGAGCTCAACATAATGAAAAACTGTTTTTT. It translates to CASSYGAQHNEKLFF. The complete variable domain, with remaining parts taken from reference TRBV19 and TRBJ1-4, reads DGGITQSPKYLFRKEGQNVTLSCEQNLNHDAMYWYRQDPGQGLRLIYYSQIVNDFQKGDIAEGYSVSREKKESFPLTVTSAQKNPTAFYLCASSYGAQHNEKLFFGSGTQLSVL.